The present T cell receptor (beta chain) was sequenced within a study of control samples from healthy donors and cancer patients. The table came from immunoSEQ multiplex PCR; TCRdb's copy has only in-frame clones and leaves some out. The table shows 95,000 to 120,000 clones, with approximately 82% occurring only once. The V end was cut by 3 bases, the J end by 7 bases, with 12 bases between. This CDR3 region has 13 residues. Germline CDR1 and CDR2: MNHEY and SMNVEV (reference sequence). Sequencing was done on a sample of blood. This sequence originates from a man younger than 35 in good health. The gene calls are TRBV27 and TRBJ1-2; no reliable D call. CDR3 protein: CASSFGVHCGYTF. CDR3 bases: TGTGCCAGCAGTTTTGGGGTACACTGTGGCTACACCTTC.